This TCR beta chain was observed in a study of blood T cell repertoires in COVID-19. The data were produced by immunoSEQ multiplex PCR, yet TCRdb's version contains in-frame clones alone and is incomplete. The sample has 84,000 or so clones, roughly 78% seen once. CDR3 length equals 16 residues. Germline CDR1 SEHNR, CDR2 FQNEAQ (reference sequence). The junction had 8 bases not matched to a gene; V was cut back by 5 bases and J by 5 bases. The genes are TRBV7-9 and TRBJ2-3, with TRBD2 matching over 12 bases. This clonotype was sampled from a woman older than 75 with acute or convalescent COVID-19. The sequenced sample was peripheral blood. CDR3 residues: CASSALAGGPEDTQYF. The CDR3 DNA is TGTGCCAGCAGCGCGCTAGCGGGAGGGCCCGAAGATACGCAGTATTTT.